This TCR beta chain was documented in a study of OX40 agonist ivuxolimab in advanced cancers. The assay was immunoSEQ multiplex PCR, and TCRdb's table has in-frame clones only and misses some. The sample yields about 49,000 clones, roughly 73% seen once. About this clone: Antigen: not known.

The CDR3 covers 13 residues. Germline V gene lookup returns CDR1 LNHDA and CDR2 SQIVND (reference sequence). Findings and caveats of the study: In general, CD8+ T cells held more expanded clones than CD4+ did, on average.

The sequencing here drew on CD4+ or CD8+ T cells sorted from blood, taken in a trial of the OX40 agonist ivuxolimab. V usage is TRBV19 and J usage is TRBJ2-5, with TRBD1 matching 11 bases. The J call may be wrong; the DNA end is better matched by TRBJ2-7. The source of this sequence is an adult with an advanced solid tumor such as melanoma, head and neck, liver or kidney cancer. CDR3 sequence (DNA): TGTGCCAGTTCCGGGACAGGGGGCTACGAGCAGTACTTC. It codes for CASSGTGGYEQYF.